This entry describes one TCR beta chain. This clonotype was observed many times. The antigen this receptor binds is unknown. Base qualities are missing; no much larger clone stands one base away. Systemically healthy Caucasian individuals from Russia, 39 in total and aged about 6 to 100 years, were included as donors. Approximately 9 milliliters of peripheral blood were collected from each donor into EDTA-treated Vacutainer tubes. Ficoll-Paque density-gradient centrifugation was used to isolate PBMCs, with at least 7 million per sample. Trizol reagent was used to extract total RNA from PBMCs, with at least 6 micrograms per sample. The percentages of naive CD45RAhigh/CD27high T cells were determined by flow cytometry on a PBMC aliquot from every donor. Library preparation was by 5' RACE. The reads were generated on an Illumina HiSeq 2500. A second PCR of about 6 to 11 cycles was run with a J-beta primer mix and a sample-barcoded 5' primer. Each TCR beta cDNA molecule received a unique molecular identifier from a template-switch 5' adaptor carrying 12 random nucleotides. Each sample yielded at least 2.5 million CDR3-containing paired-end reads. First-strand cDNA synthesis was performed from all RNA using the Mint cDNA synthesis kit, with priming by a TRBC-specific oligonucleotide. Following uracil-DNA glycosylase treatment, a first 18-cycle PCR with universal primers M1SS and BC2_uni_R was performed on all cDNA. Turning to the authors' computational methods: For normalization, 1 million high-quality reads were randomly selected from each sample, with every read carrying a distinct molecular identifier. Reads sharing molecular identifiers were discarded rather than binned into consensus sequences. MiTCR, with a Q25 quality threshold and the strictest error-elimination algorithm, was used for CDR3 identification, clonotype clustering and error correction. A nonparametric unseen species model with Euler transformation was used to estimate lower-bound total TCR beta diversity. Starting from the raw public reads, TCRdb applied fastp trimming at Q25, assembled clones with MiXCR and retained in-frame beta chains. Duplicate CDR3 protein sequences are folded into a single record with the most common DNA and genes. The V and J calls were determined by TCRdb, not by the authors. The table for this sample lists hundreds of thousands of distinct CDR3 sequences; about 28% of them were counted only once. The ten top clones hold about a sixth of the sample.

The data were obtained in a study of blood T cells in healthy people across ages (dated by TCRdb to about 2015). As for the study more broadly: Template switching captured roughly one uniquely barcoded TCR beta cDNA molecule per two T cells in model experiments. Donors were grouped into four age groups: young (average 16 years), middle-aged (39), aged (approximately 67) and long-lived (less than 85). Using the same blood draw, the study looked at two additional independent replicas of 1 million unique cDNA reads for two donors, one aged 18 to 29 and the other aged 80 or older. To avoid experimental bias, donors of different ages were distributed randomly across sequencing lanes. The study measured age-related changes in TCR beta repertoire diversity using deep sequencing normalized with unique cDNA molecular identifiers. Study-wide conclusions, independent of this receptor: Since profiling was done on bulk unsorted PBMCs, naive and antigen-experienced compartments could not be conclusively compared. Compared with the aged group, more naive CD4+ T cells, fewer expanded clones and increased TCR diversity were shown by the long-lived group, suggesting age selection. Observed TCR beta diversity per million T cells fell roughly linearly with age, and a significant reduction was already apparent by age around 40. Because the CMV infection status of the donors was unknown, age-related changes in expanded clonotypes may potentially have been confounded. There was a strong correlation between observed TCR beta diversity and the percentage of naive T cells measured by flow cytometry. Total diversity estimates from one million sequenced T cells were considered lower bounds and underestimates.

The CDR1 and CDR2 encoded by the germline V gene (reference sequence) are LNHNV and YYDKDF. From the cysteine up to the phenylalanine, the CDR3 has a length of 13 residues. The DNA shown is the 39-base CDR3, in frame from base 1. The V end loses 0 bases and the J end loses 0 bases, and a stretch of 2 bases separates them. This TCR was sampled from a woman at least 80 years old in good health. What was sequenced was blood. The rearrangement combines TRBV15 with TRBJ2-5; the D gene cannot be named for sure. The CDR3 has the sequence CATSRDHQETQYF. Here is the DNA: TGTGCCACCAGCAGAGATCACCAAGAGACCCAGTACTTC.